This T cell receptor (beta chain) was profiled in a study of cytomegalovirus exposure and HLA in healthy donors. Study-wide results and limits: Researchers counted around 180 TCR beta chains as cytomegalovirus-associated.

Sequenced by immunoSEQ multiplex PCR; TCRdb stores in-frame clones only, minus some. In the table there are about 280,000 clones, around nine tenths of which are singletons. V was shortened by 5 bases and J by 4 bases, with 8 bases between the two germline ends. Germline CDR1 reads GTSNPN; CDR2 reads SVGIG (reference sequence). CDR3 length equals 11 residues. This clone was detected once. The antigen is unknown. The chain employs TRBV30 and TRBJ2-5; D gene uncertain. This receptor was identified in a woman aged 18-29 years in good health and CMV-seronegative. Sample: PBMCs. CDR3 nucleotides: TGTGCCTGGGGCCAAACAGAGACCCAGTACTTC. It yields the protein CAWGQTETQYF.